The subject of this entry is one TCR beta chain. Its recognized antigen is unknown. The read comes to an end 3 residues before the CDR3 does, leaving the germline J gene to fill in the end. This sample was included in a study of T cells in women clearing cervical HPV infection (dated by TCRdb to 2017 to 2018). As for the study more broadly: The cases were some 25 women with histologically confirmed HPV16-related CIN3 or worse, and 2 of these cases were invasive cancers. The approximately 25 controls were women who cleared a single incident HPV16 infection within 12 months without developing precancer or cancer. Because only a few women had HLA typing data, the possibility that HLA type acted as a confounder could not be ruled out. For cases, the median interval between lesion detection and blood sampling was more than 130 days, with an interquartile range of roughly 85 to 200 days. The parent cohort enrolled roughly 9,300 women aged 18 or older in Guanacaste, Costa Rica, in about 1993 to 1994 and followed the women for more than six years. This exploratory proof-of-principle case-control study, nested within the Guanacaste HPV Natural History Study in Costa Rica, compared TCR repertoires among women with different cervical HPV16 outcomes. Blood from cases was drawn at the visit where the lesion was first identified, while blood from controls was drawn once the infection was no longer detected. Quality controls consisted of five blinded duplicates per group, for a total of around 60 samples made up of approximately 50 participants and about ten replicates. A median age of 34 years was observed in cases versus under 40 in controls, and no significant differences in baseline characteristics were found. Cases and controls were matched on age within five years and on year of sample collection. The research as a whole found: By combining richness with V gene abundances, random forest classifiers separated cases from controls with an estimated AUC of around 0.8. TCR repertoire richness was significantly higher in CIN3+ cases than in controls across sequencing depths, while evenness did not differ. Because the number of T cells per sample was unknown, the richness differences could reflect varying T-cell content rather than repertoire biology. Cases had lower TRBV6-7 relative abundance than controls (approximately 0.1% versus 0.16%; Bonferroni P = 0.0008). Whether associations preceded infection or resulted from infection could not be shown with the cross-sectional design, and effector/memory subsets and HPV-specific T cells were not isolated.

Every participant had a single incident cervical HPV16 infection, and prevalent HPV16 infections were excluded. Cervical HPV DNA was detected by MY09/MY11 PCR and genotyped by dot-blot hybridization. Fifteen mL of heparinized blood was centrifuged, after which the buffy coat was aliquoted, frozen at -30 degrees C, and then stored at -80 degrees C. QIAGEN kits were used to extract genomic DNA from buffy coat specimens. The immunoSEQ assay used multiplex PCR to amplify TCR beta CDR3 regions from an average of approximately 1,200 ng of genomic DNA per sample. To correct primer bias, the assay used a complete synthetic TCR repertoire to set an amplification baseline. The amplicons were sequenced using the Illumina platform. The original pipeline was this. Sequences were error-corrected by clustering with frequency ratios and a modified nearest-neighbor algorithm, then analyzed in the immunoSEQ Analyzer with IMGT gene definitions. TCR richness and evenness were averaged over 20 rarefaction repeats at each rarefaction depth, excluding samples with fewer sequences than the depth. Relative abundances of V, D and J genes were compared between groups using Wilcoxon rank sum tests, with FDR correction applied. Blinded duplicates gave an intraclass correlation of more than 90% for TCR richness and an average of around 83% across around 66 gene segments. TCRdb stores this immuneACCESS table with in-frame sequences only. Part of the clones is absent; in the studies checked, under half of the shortfall reflects unresolved V genes, and no reason is known for the rest. V, J and clone size derive from that table, while D and trimming were established from the DNA sequence. This specimen's table enumerates 40,000 to 60,000 clones. Of the sample, about 0.94% falls within the top ten clones.

In the germline V gene (reference sequence), CDR1 corresponds to LNHDA and CDR2 to SQIVND. Trimming takes 2 bases from V and 4 bases from J, and the germline ends sit 9 bases apart. The CDR3 runs 14 residues from the cysteine to the phenylalanine. The DNA has 33 bases, all within the CDR3, and is read from base 1. The TCR sequence derives from a woman aged 18 to 75 with a cervical HPV16 infection that either progressed to CIN3+ or cleared (not recorded which). Here the chain combines TRBV19 and TRBJ1-5, with the D gene call left open. The sequencing sample was made of blood buffy coat. Incomplete CDR3 DNA: TGTGCCAGTAGTATAACTCCGACTAATCAGCCC. It encodes CASSITPTNQP. The full CDR3 reads CASSITPTNQPQHF. Full variable domain (CDR3 extended with the reference TRBV19 and TRBJ1-5 proteins): DGGITQSPKYLFRKEGQNVTLSCEQNLNHDAMYWYRQDPGQGLRLIYYSQIVNDFQKGDIAEGYSVSREKKESFPLTVTSAQKNPTAFYLCASSITPTNQPQHFGDGTRLSIL.